The sequence of this T cell receptor (beta chain) was determined in a study of blood T cell repertoires in COVID-19. Study background: Acute-phase and convalescent COVID-19 samples originated in the United States, Italy and Spain. T cells, B-cell-depleted T cells, or PBMCs provided the cDNA or gDNA that served as material.

The CDR3 length is 12 residues. Between the trimmed V and J ends, which lost 4 bases and 4 bases, there was a span of 7 bases. The germline CDR1 and CDR2 sequences are MGHRA and YSYEKL. The sample holds a few counts of this clone. Source study methods: Estimation of nucleated cell counts was performed using reference gene primer amplification. Measured with immunoSEQ multiplex PCR; TCRdb has only the in-frame clones, and not every one. For V, J and clone size, that table is used; D and trimming come from the DNA. The sample has fewer than 70,000 clones, about 78% seen once. Material: peripheral blood. The chain joins TRBV4-1 to TRBJ1-1; no definite D call. This TCR was recovered from a human donor in a cohort sampled during active COVID-19. The DNA for the CDR3 is TGCGCCAGCAGCCTCCCGGGCACTGAAGCTTTCTTT. Translating it yields CASSLPGTEAFF.